These T cell receptor beta chains were read from a single sample in a study of identical twins. TCRdb reanalysed the 5' RACE reads using MiXCR and keeps one entry per CDR3 protein. The sample has just under 650,000 distinct CDR3 sequences, roughly 7.2% seen once. The same data also contributed to another study, on yellow fever vaccine responses in identical twins.

Source material: PBMCs. The receptors stem from a woman in her late teens or twenties in good health. Both conserved end residues are part of each CDR3. D genes are given only for firm matches. Size is stated for part of the rows, as once, few or many counts, or as a class when the clone is expanded.

V gene	J gene	clone size	D gene	CDR3 protein	CDR3 DNA
TRBV5-1	TRBJ1-6	few	TRBD1	CASSLATGVDSPLHF	TGCGCCAGCAGCTTGGCGACAGGGGTAGATTCACCCCTCCACTTT
TRBV20-1	TRBJ1-2	-	TRBD1	CSARTTTGVYGYTF	TGCAGTGCTAGAACTACGACAGGGGTCTATGGCTACACCTTC
TRBV6-6	TRBJ2-1	many	-	CASSYGGNNEQFF	TGTGCCAGCAGTTACGGAGGGAACAATGAGCAGTTCTTC
TRBV7-2	TRBJ1-4	many	-	CASSLASPGSAREKLFF	TGTGCCAGCAGCTTAGCCTCTCCGGGGTCGGCGCGGGAAAAACTGTTTTTT
TRBV20-1	TRBJ2-3	few	-	CSAHGQADTQYF	TGCAGTGCTCACGGGCAGGCAGATACGCAGTATTTT
TRBV20-1	TRBJ2-5	few	-	CSAKVIQETQYF	TGCAGTGCTAAGGTTATCCAAGAGACCCAGTACTTC
TRBV7-9	TRBJ1-1	few	TRBD1	CASSSPDRGMNTEAFF	TGTGCCAGCAGCTCACCGGACAGGGGCATGAACACTGAAGCTTTCTTT
TRBV14	TRBJ2-1	few	-	CASSQELFPPNEQFF	TGTGCCAGCAGCCAAGAACTCTTCCCACCTAATGAGCAGTTCTTC
TRBV12-3/TRBV12-4	TRBJ2-7	many	-	CASSLNLEQYF	TGTGCCAGCAGCCTAAATTTGGAGCAGTACTTC
TRBV11-2	TRBJ2-2	few	-	CASSSTGTSAGELFF	TGTGCCAGCAGCTCTACCGGGACCTCAGCCGGGGAGCTGTTTTTT
TRBV4-1	TRBJ2-3	few	TRBD2	CASSQGIAGGPEDTQYF	TGCGCCAGCAGCCAAGGTATAGCGGGAGGGCCCGAAGATACGCAGTATTTT
TRBV27	TRBJ2-7	few	-	CASSRSPMYEQYF	TGTGCCAGCAGCCGTTCACCCATGTACGAGCAGTACTTC
TRBV25-1	TRBJ2-2	many	TRBD1	CATKTGGAANTGELFF	TGTGCCACCAAGACAGGGGGCGCCGCGAACACCGGGGAGCTGTTTTTT
TRBV5-1	TRBJ2-1	many	TRBD2	CASSLVFALAGGEQFF	TGCGCCAGCAGCTTGGTCTTCGCACTAGCGGGAGGTGAGCAGTTCTTC
TRBV28	TRBJ2-2	few	-	CASSLFGYSKSGELFF	TGTGCCAGCAGTTTATTCGGATACAGTAAATCCGGGGAGCTGTTTTTT
TRBV20-1	TRBJ2-1	many	TRBD2	CSARDGTRSYNEQFF	TGCAGTGCTAGAGATGGGACTAGGTCCTACAATGAGCAGTTCTTC
TRBV6-1	TRBJ1-6	many	-	CASSEVAGNNSPLHF	TGTGCCAGCAGTGAAGTGGCAGGGAATAATTCACCCCTCCACTTT
TRBV6-2/TRBV6-3	TRBJ2-3	-	-	CASSYGPLQSTDTQYF	TGTGCCAGCAGTTATGGTCCTCTACAAAGCACAGATACGCAGTATTTT
TRBV28	TRBJ2-4	many	TRBD2	CATTTSGSALAKNIQYF	TGTGCCACCACTACTAGCGGGAGTGCCCTAGCCAAAAACATTCAGTACTTC
TRBV12-3/TRBV12-4	TRBJ2-3	-	TRBD2	CASTPPGLVGTDTQYF	TGTGCCAGCACCCCTCCCGGACTAGTAGGCACAGATACGCAGTATTTT
TRBV7-8	TRBJ1-6	few	TRBD1	CASSHPDRDNSPLHF	TGTGCCAGCAGCCATCCCGACAGGGATAATTCACCCCTCCACTTT
TRBV24-1	TRBJ1-2	-	-	CATSVPGVYGYTF	TGTGCCACCAGTGTTCCAGGGGTCTATGGCTACACCTTC
TRBV11-3	TRBJ2-4	-	-	CASSLDPGRQYF	TGTGCCAGCAGCTTAGACCCGGGACGGCAGTACTTC
TRBV6-1	TRBJ1-2	many	-	CASSLSRDPADYGYTF	TGTGCCAGCAGTCTCAGTAGGGATCCGGCTGACTATGGCTACACCTTC
TRBV6-5	TRBJ2-7	few	-	CASSYSEGATYEQYF	TGTGCCAGCAGTTACTCGGAGGGGGCAACCTACGAGCAGTACTTC
TRBV5-1	TRBJ2-1	few	-	CASSLGGPVNEQFF	TGCGCCAGCAGCTTGGGGGGACCGGTCAATGAGCAGTTCTTC
TRBV27	TRBJ1-5	-	-	CASRPLGVSNQPQHF	TGTGCCAGCAGACCCCTTGGGGTGAGCAATCAGCCCCAGCATTTT
TRBV5-1	TRBJ2-1	few	TRBD2	CASSSAGLAGVWNEQFF	TGCGCCAGCAGCTCTGCAGGGCTAGCGGGGGTATGGAATGAGCAGTTCTTC